A single sample is the source of the 10 T cell receptor beta chains below, sequenced in a study of blood T cell repertoires in COVID-19. Here immunoSEQ multiplex PCR was the method, and the copy in TCRdb shows in-frame clones only, minus some. The table lists roughly 240,000 clones, 70% to 90% of them singletons. The sequenced sample was PBMCs or T cells enriched from blood (not recorded which). Receptor source: a woman aged 40 to 55 with acute COVID-19.

The sample holds many counts of this clone. The genes are TRBV5-1 and TRBJ2-3; D gene unclear. In germline, CDR1 is SGHRS, CDR2 YFSETQ. Deletions cut 4 bases from V and 4 bases from J, with 13 bases between. This CDR3 has 14 amino acids. CDR3 in amino acids: CASSTRGRSDTQYF. CDR3 bases: TGCGCCAGCAGCACGCGAGGTAGATCAGATACGCAGTATTTT.

As DNA, the CDR3 is TGTGCCAGCAGCCGACAGGGCTCCAATCAGCCCCAGCATTTT. Translation: CASSRQGSNQPQHF. The chain employs TRBV5-5 and TRBJ1-5, with 7 positions matching TRBD1. Trimming took 4 bases from V and 3 from J; bases not matched to a gene: 4. This CDR3 spans 14 amino acids. The germline V gene has CDR1 SGHKS and CDR2 YYEKEE (reference sequence).

The J gene is TRBJ2-2, the V gene TRBV25-1, with 9 positions matching TRBD2. With V trimmed by 3 bases and J by 5 bases, 10 bases remained unmatched. The germline V gene encodes CDR1 MGHDK and CDR2 SYGVNS. The CDR3 has 17 residues. The CDR3 here is CASSDGRVAGVTGELFF. Here the CDR3 DNA reads TGTGCCAGCAGTGACGGGAGGGTAGCGGGAGTTACCGGGGAGCTGTTTTTT.

V usage is TRBV5-1 and J usage is TRBJ2-2; TRBD1 matches at 8 bases. V lost 3 bases to trimming and J lost 4 bases; unmatched junction nucleotides: 5. Germline loops: CDR1 SGHRS, CDR2 YFSETQ. The CDR3 has 15 residues. CDR3 region: CASSSGQGPTGELFF. The CDR3 DNA follows: TGCGCCAGCAGCTCCGGACAGGGACCCACCGGGGAGCTGTTTTTT. The variable domain in full, with the rest retrieved from reference TRBV5-1 and TRBJ2-2, is KAGVTQTPRYLIKTRGQQVTLSCSPISGHRSVSWYQQTPGQGLQFLFEYFSETQRNKGNFPGRFSGRQFSNSRSEMNVSTLELGDSALYLCASSSGQGPTGELFFGEGSRLTVL.

This clone was observed a single time. The chain links TRBV5-1 to TRBJ2-1; 8 positions agree with TRBD2. Losses at the gene ends were 4 bases for V and 4 bases for J; bases not matched to a gene: 1. The CDR3 contains 13 residues. From germline, CDR1 is SGHRS and CDR2 YFSETQ. CDR3 in DNA: TGCGCCAGCAGCCGGGGGGGTTACAATGAGCAGTTCTTC. This sequence encodes CASSRGGYNEQFF.

The rearrangement uses TRBV6-5 and TRBJ1-4, with 8 positions matching TRBD1. The CDR3 is made up of 15 amino acids. Trimming at V came to 5 bases and at J to 5 bases, leaving 7 bases not matched to a gene. The germline V gene encodes CDR1 MNHEY and CDR2 SVGAGI. The CDR3 reads CASSPQGALNEKLFF. CDR3 bases: TGTGCCAGCAGTCCCCAGGGGGCGTTAAATGAAAAACTGTTTTTT.

V and J are TRBV7-8 and TRBJ2-7; a possible D gene is TRBD2 (5 bases). Germline V lookup: CDR1 SGHVS, CDR2 FQNEAQ. V lost 1 base and J lost 0, with 10 bases in between. CDR3 size: 15 residues. CDR3 nucleotides: TGTGCCAGCAGCTTAGTAGAGGGAAACTCCTACGAGCAGTACTTC. This sequence encodes CASSLVEGNSYEQYF. The entire variable domain, with the rest obtained from reference TRBV7-8 and TRBJ2-7, is as follows: GAGVSQSPRYKVAKRGQDVALRCDPISGHVSLFWYQQALGQGPEFLTYFQNEAQLDKSGLPSDRFFAERPEGSVSTLKIQRTQQEDSAVYLCASSLVEGNSYEQYFGPGTRLTVT.

The V call is TRBV6-5, the J call TRBJ2-3; D gene uncertain. V lost 8 bases, J lost 6 bases, and 15 bases lay in between. The CDR3 contains 13 residues. CDR1 and CDR2 from the germline V gene are MNHEY and SVGAGI. CDR3 DNA: TGTGCCAGCGGCCTCTCTAGTCCCGATACGCAGTATTTT. It encodes CASGLSSPDTQYF.

This chain joins TRBV19 and TRBJ2-2; 10 bases are shared with TRBD1. The J segment lost 9 bases and the V segment lost 1 base, leaving 2 bases of the junction unmatched. This CDR3 spans 14 amino acids. Germline V lookup: CDR1 LNHDA, CDR2 SQIVND (reference sequence). The CDR3 is CASSIGQGAWELFF. CDR3 bases: TGTGCCAGTAGTATAGGACAGGGGGCTTGGGAGCTGTTTTTT.

The chain uses TRBV24-1 and TRBJ1-4; TRBD1 agrees at 10 bases. The length of the CDR3 is 15 residues. Germline loops: CDR1 KGHDR, CDR2 SFDVKD. V was clipped by 7 bases and J by 8 bases; unmatched bases: 9. Written as DNA, the CDR3 is TGTGCCACCAGCGCCCGGACAGGGGGGGCGGAAAAACTGTTTTTT. Translated: CATSARTGGAEKLFF.